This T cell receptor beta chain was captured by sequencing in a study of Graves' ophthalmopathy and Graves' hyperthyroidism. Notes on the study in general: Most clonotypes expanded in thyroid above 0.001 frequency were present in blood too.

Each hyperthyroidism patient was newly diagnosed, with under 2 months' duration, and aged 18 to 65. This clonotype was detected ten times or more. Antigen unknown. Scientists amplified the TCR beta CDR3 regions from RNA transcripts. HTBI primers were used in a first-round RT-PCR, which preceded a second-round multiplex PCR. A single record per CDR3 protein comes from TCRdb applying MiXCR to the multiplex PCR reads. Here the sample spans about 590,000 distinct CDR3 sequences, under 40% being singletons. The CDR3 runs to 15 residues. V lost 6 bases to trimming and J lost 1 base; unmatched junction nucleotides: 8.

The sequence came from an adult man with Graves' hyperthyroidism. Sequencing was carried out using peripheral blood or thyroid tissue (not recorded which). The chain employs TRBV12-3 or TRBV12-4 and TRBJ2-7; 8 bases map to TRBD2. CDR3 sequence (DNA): TGTGCCAGCAGATCGAGCGGGGGATTGTCCTACGAGCAGTACTTC. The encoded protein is CASRSSGGLSYEQYF.